This is a list of T cell receptor beta chains from one sample in a study of T cells expressing NK-cell markers. TCRdb re-called the 5' RACE reads and shows each CDR3 protein once, DNA omitted. This table holds a few hundred thousand distinct CDR3 sequences. Sample: blood T cells: a sorted CD56 or NKG2C T cell subset, CD4+ or CD8+ T cells, or bulk PBMC T cells (not recorded which). The receptor source for this set is a man aged 18 to 69 in good health. The CDR3 runs from the conserved cysteine through the conserved F or W.

V gene	J gene	CDR3 protein
TRBV5-5	TRBJ2-5	CASRRLAGGWETQYF
TRBV12-3/TRBV12-4	TRBJ2-3	CASRQGAADTQYF
TRBV7-9	TRBJ2-3	CASSKMDSTDTQYF
TRBV4-2	TRBJ1-1	CASSEDRAEAFF
TRBV19	TRBJ2-7	CASSIQDRATYEQYF
TRBV10-3	TRBJ1-1	CACGTGGPEAFF
TRBV3-1	TRBJ1-6	CASSSGGGRSNSPLHF
TRBV12-3/TRBV12-4	TRBJ1-2	CASSSTGGQGYTF
TRBV27	TRBJ1-1	CASSLLGGTMNTEAFF
TRBV18	TRBJ2-6	CASSPPRTGGFSSGANVLTF
TRBV27	TRBJ1-3	CASSLDRRGNTIYF
TRBV28	TRBJ1-4	CASSFDRANNEKLFF
TRBV7-2	TRBJ2-5	CASSLSGTLETQYF
TRBV28	TRBJ2-7	CASKQDGYEQYF
TRBV10-3	TRBJ1-2	CAISELGVSYGYTF
TRBV19	TRBJ2-5	CASSIFRQGGKQETQYF
TRBV5-1	TRBJ2-3	CASSPGGTSTDTQYF
TRBV12-5	TRBJ1-6	CASGPDGMRPLHF
TRBV12-3/TRBV12-4	TRBJ1-4	CASSLKALEKLFF
TRBV28	TRBJ1-3	CASSLWAGSSGNTIYF
TRBV27	TRBJ2-3	CASSSRPPGTGGTDTQYF
TRBV11-2	TRBJ2-7	CASSGEGTEQYF
TRBV3-1	TRBJ2-5	CASSHRGAGETQYF
TRBV27	TRBJ1-2	CASSSAGKGDYGYTF
TRBV7-8	TRBJ2-4	CASSMSRLAKNIQYF